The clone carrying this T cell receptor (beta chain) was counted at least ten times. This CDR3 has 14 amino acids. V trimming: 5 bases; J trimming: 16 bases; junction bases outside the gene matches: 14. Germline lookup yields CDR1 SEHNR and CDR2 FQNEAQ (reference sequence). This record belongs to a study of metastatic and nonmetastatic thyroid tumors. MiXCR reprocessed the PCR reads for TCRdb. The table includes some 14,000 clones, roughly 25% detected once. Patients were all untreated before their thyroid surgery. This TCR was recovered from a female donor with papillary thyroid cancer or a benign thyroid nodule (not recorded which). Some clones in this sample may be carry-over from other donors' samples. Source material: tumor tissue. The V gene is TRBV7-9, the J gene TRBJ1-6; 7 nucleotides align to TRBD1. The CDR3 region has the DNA TGTGCCAGCAGCCACCGGGACAGACCCTCGGCACTCCACTTT. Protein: CASSHRDRPSALHF.